This TCR beta chain was found in a study of T-cell reconstitution after alpha-beta-depleted transplantation in children. Regarding the study as a whole: TCRbeta diversity was high at day 60 in some patients (a result of surviving recipient T cells and thymic progenitors). After one year, T-cell counts and TCRbeta diversity mostly came from new T cells. Reportedly, roughly two months post-transplant, alpha-beta T cells arose from several hundred expanded graft clones.

CDR3 size: 17 residues. Trimming took 0 bases from V and 0 from J, leaving 14 bases between them. CDR1 and CDR2 (germline): SGHKS, YYEKEE (reference sequence). This clonotype was seen a few times. Its antigen is currently unknown. Unique molecular identifiers were incorporated into the prepared TCRbeta library. TCRdb reanalysed the PCR reads using MiXCR and keeps one entry per CDR3 protein. Of about a million distinct CDR3 sequences listed, less than 30% were seen once; the top ten hold 28%. This clonotype was obtained from a boy under two years old who had a stem cell transplant for SCID, so the T cells may come from the graft donor. The chain employs TRBV5-5 and TRBJ2-3, with D perhaps matching TRBD2 (6 bases). Specimen: PBMCs, mostly from graft donor cells, collected 360 days after TCRalphabeta/CD19-depleted stem cell transplant. CDR3 protein: CASSLAGSAGSTDTQYF. CDR3 nucleotides: TGTGCCAGCAGCTTGGCCGGTAGCGCGGGGAGCACAGATACGCAGTATTTT.